One and the same sample provided the 10 T cell receptor beta chains below, sequenced in a study of T cells in Graves' hyperthyroidism and ophthalmopathy. Amplification targeted TCR beta CDR3 regions from RNA transcripts. Researchers ran a first-round RT-PCR on the TCR CDR3 using the HTBI primer set. TCRdb used MiXCR to reprocess the multiplex PCR reads, holding one entry per CDR3 protein. The sample consists of 660,000 or so distinct CDR3 sequences, 40% to 55% of them appearing once. Material: peripheral blood or thyroid tissue (not recorded which). The receptors shown here come from an adult man with Graves' disease, either hyperthyroidism or ophthalmopathy (not recorded which).

This clonotype was recorded many times. The rearrangement joins TRBV5-1 to TRBJ1-4, with 7 bases that match TRBD1. Germline V gene lookup returns CDR1 SGHRS and CDR2 YFSETQ. J was trimmed by 3 bases and V by 2 bases; bases with no gene match: 4. The CDR3 length is 15 residues. In nucleotides, the CDR3 is TGCGCCAGCAGCTTTAACAGGGGACCTAATGAAAAACTGTTTTTT. Its translation is CASSFNRGPNEKLFF.

As concerns this clonotype: Likely a read error: the CDR3 ends without its conserved phenylalanine or tryptophan. The chain employs TRBV5-1 and TRBJ1-6; D not resolved. V was clipped by 0 bases and J by 11 bases, with 9 bases between them. In germline, CDR1 is SGHRS, CDR2 YFSETQ. This CDR3 comprises 13 residues. CDR3 sequence reads: CASSLATSTPLHL. CDR3 DNA sequence: TGCGCCAGCAGCTTGGCTACATCTACACCCCTCCACCTT.

On this clonotype: Its ends do not fully match the called genes, so a read error is possible. The chain joins TRBV27 to TRBJ1-2; no definite D call. Looked up from germline, CDR1 is MNHEY and CDR2 is SMNVEV (reference sequence). The CDR3 loop spans 14 amino acids. In DNA, the CDR3 is TGTGCCAGCAGTGTATCCGGGGAGGTGGTTGGCTACACCTTC. Translating it yields CASSVSGEVVGYTF.

Note on this clonotype: Given a much more abundant clone one base away, this may be a read error. The rearrangement joins TRBV10-3 to TRBJ1-5, with TRBD1 matching over 7 bases. The J segment lost 7 bases and the V segment lost 6 bases, leaving 12 bases of the junction unmatched. This CDR3 is 15 amino acids long. Germline V lookup: CDR1 ENHRY, CDR2 SYGVKD. CDR3 protein: CAISFTQGLVQPQHF. DNA of the CDR3: TGTGCCATCAGCTTTACACAGGGGCTAGTGCAGCCCCAGCATTTT.

V is TRBV29-1 and J is TRBJ1-5; 7 nucleotides align to TRBD1. Trimming at V came to 5 bases and at J to 7 bases, leaving 5 bases not matched to a gene. Germline CDR1 and CDR2: SQVTM and ANQGSEA. This CDR3 is built from 12 residues. This chain's CDR3 is CSVQGGGQPQHF. The CDR3 DNA follows: TGCAGCGTTCAGGGGGGGGGACAGCCCCAGCATTTT.

This clonotype has just a few counts. This chain uses TRBV20-1 with TRBJ1-2, with TRBD1 matching 7 bases. Germline V gives CDR1 DFQATT, CDR2 SNEGSKA (reference sequence). This CDR3 contains 15 residues. With 4 bases clipped from V and 4 bases from J, the junction kept 12 bases outside the gene matches. The CDR3 DNA sequence: TGCAGTGCTACCCAACCCCGACAGGGTGGCTATGGCTACACCTTC. Translated: CSATQPRQGGYGYTF.

This clonotype came up a few times. The chain recombines TRBV7-8 with TRBJ2-7, with 9 bases aligning to TRBD2. The CDR3 has 15 residues. Germline V gives CDR1 SGHVS, CDR2 FQNEAQ. The V and J ends lost 7 bases and 0 bases, in that order; junction bases with no gene match: 7. CDR3 loop: CASIPSGGLSYEQYF. CDR3 in DNA: TGTGCCAGCATCCCAAGCGGGGGGCTCTCCTACGAGCAGTACTTC.

The chain links TRBV5-6 to TRBJ1-2; TRBD1 might be the D (5 bases). Germline lookup yields CDR1 SGHDT and CDR2 YYEEEE. The CDR3 spans 12 residues. Deletions cut 6 bases from V and 8 bases from J, with 14 bases between. For the CDR3, the DNA is TGTGCCAGCAAAGACAGCGAGTACGGCTACACCTTC. The encoded protein is CASKDSEYGYTF.

On this clonotype: One end of the junction is discordant with germline, which a read error may explain. The genes are TRBV6-5 and TRBJ1-2; D uncertain. There are 13 residues in the CDR3. CDR1 is MNHEY, CDR2 SVGAGI, per germline. In DNA form, the CDR3 reads TGTGCCGGCAGTACTCGGACTCTGGGCGGCTACACCTTC. This translates into CAGSTRTLGGYTF.

As concerns this clonotype: Relative to the germline gene, one junction end is altered; a read error may explain this. The chain has TRBV7-2 and TRBJ2-7; D may match TRBD1 or TRBD2 (5 bases each). There are 13 residues in the CDR3. The V gene's germline CDR1 is SGHTA and CDR2 FQGNSA. CDR3 in amino acids: CASSQEGRYEQYF. CDR3 DNA sequence: TGCGCCAGCAGCCAAGAGGGACGGTACGAGCAGTACTTC.